These 3 T cell receptor beta chains were all obtained from the same sample, sequenced in a study of blood T cell repertoires in COVID-19. Produced via immunoSEQ multiplex PCR; TCRdb's table is partial and in-frame only. The table lists approximately 360,000 clones, 90% of them singletons, with 6.5% in the top ten. Sequencing input: peripheral blood. The origin of the receptors is a man between 18 and 29 years old with active or convalescent COVID-19.

As for this clone: A much larger clone lies one base from this, so it may be a read error. Other DNA sequences in the same sample also yield this CDR3. The rearrangement links TRBV11-3 to TRBJ1-3, with a tentative D call TRBD1 (6 bases). The length of the CDR3 is 13 residues. V dropped 5 bases and J dropped 4 bases, with 9 bases sitting between them. Germline CDR1 SGHNT, CDR2 YENEEA. CDR3 sequence (DNA): TGTGCCAGCAGCGCCACAGGGGGAAACACCATATATTTT. Amino acids: CASSATGGNTIYF.

CDR3 DNA: TGTGCCATCAGCGCCCCGAGCGGAACAAACACCGGGGAGCTGTTTTTT. Amino acids: CAISAPSGTNTGELFF. V gene TRBV10-3 combines with J gene TRBJ2-2; a possible D gene is TRBD2 (5 bases). This CDR3 has 16 residues. Deletions cut 6 bases from V and 2 bases from J, with 16 bases between. Germline loops: CDR1 ENHRY, CDR2 SYGVKD.

J is TRBJ1-6 and V is TRBV7-9; 10 nucleotides align to TRBD1. CDR1 is SEHNR, CDR2 FQNEAQ, per germline (reference sequence). With 1 base clipped from V and 9 bases from J, the junction kept 3 bases outside the gene matches. The CDR3 has 15 amino acids. CDR3 protein: CASSLGGTGASPLHF. The CDR3 nucleotides are TGTGCCAGCAGCTTAGGCGGGACAGGGGCTTCACCCCTCCACTTT.